This entry lists 8 T cell receptor beta chains sequenced from one sample in a study of cytomegalovirus exposure and HLA in healthy donors. PCR amplification relied on 60 Vbeta primers (plus 13 Jbeta primers). Clones were read by immunoSEQ multiplex PCR, and TCRdb kept only the in-frame ones, dropping some. The sample lists more than 110,000 clones, approximately 79% occurring once. Material: PBMCs. These receptors were obtained from a woman in her fifties or sixties in good health and CMV-seropositive.

The chain links TRBV28 to TRBJ1-2, with D maybe TRBD1 (6 bases). This CDR3 region has 14 residues. Per the germline V gene, CDR1 is MDHEN and CDR2 is SYDVKM. Trimming removed 7 bases at V and 4 bases at J, with 16 bases between. The CDR3 protein is CASNPTGTLYGYTF. The CDR3 region has the DNA TGTGCCAGCAACCCGACAGGAACCCTCTATGGCTACACCTTC.

The chain couples TRBV6-5 to TRBJ2-3, with D maybe TRBD2 (6 bases). CDR1 and CDR2 from the germline V gene are MNHEY and SVGAGI. This CDR3 has 14 amino acids. V was pared by 2 bases and J by 4 bases, with 10 bases between. The CDR3 spells CASSYAGWADTQYF. CDR3 bases: TGTGCCAGCAGTTACGCGGGGTGGGCAGATACGCAGTATTTT.

The chain employs TRBV6-6 and TRBJ1-1, with TRBD1 matching over 9 bases. Looked up from germline, CDR1 is MNHNY and CDR2 is SVGAGI (reference sequence). The length of the CDR3 is 13 residues. The junction had 12 bases not matched to a gene; V was cut back by 8 bases and J by 11 bases. The CDR3 coding sequence is TGTGCCAGCGGCCCGGGACAGGGAGTTTTGGCTTTCTTT. Translated, it gives CASGPGQGVLAFF.

This chain joins TRBV11-2 and TRBJ2-7, with D perhaps matching TRBD1 (6 bases). Germline CDR1 and CDR2: SGHAT and FQNNGV. There are 14 residues in the CDR3. The V and J ends lost 5 bases and 1 base respectively, with 12 bases between them. CDR3 DNA: TGTGCCAGCAGCCAGGGGCGGGCGTCCTACGAGCAGTACTTC. It yields the protein CASSQGRASYEQYF.

The V gene is TRBV7-8, the J gene TRBJ1-5, with D possibly matching TRBD1 (5 bases). CDR1 SGHVS and CDR2 FQNEAQ come from the germline V gene. V lost 4 bases and J lost 1, with 23 bases in between. The length of the CDR3 is 19 residues. The CDR3 DNA sequence: TGTGCCAGCAGCTACCGCGGGGGGACGGGCATTAGGAGCAATCAGCCCCAGCATTTT. Protein: CASSYRGGTGIRSNQPQHF.

The chain employs TRBV7-3 and TRBJ2-3; D is ambiguous. V lost 4 bases and J 2 bases, leaving 7 bases between the germline ends. The CDR3 has 13 residues. CDR1 SGHTA and CDR2 FQGTGA come from the germline V gene. This CDR3 reads CASSSPLTDTQYF. In DNA, the CDR3 is TGTGCCAGCAGCTCCCCTCTCACAGATACGCAGTATTTT.

The rearrangement uses TRBV19 and TRBJ2-5; 10 bases agree with TRBD2. In germline, CDR1 is LNHDA, CDR2 SQIVND (reference sequence). Unmatched junction bases numbered 8, after V lost 9 bases and J lost 7 bases. This CDR3 spans 13 amino acids. The DNA for the CDR3 is TGTGCCAGCGCTACTAGCGGGGCGCGGACCCAGTACTTC. Translated, it gives CASATSGARTQYF. The full variable domain, in which reference TRBV19 and TRBJ2-5 provide the parts outside the CDR3, is DGGITQSPKYLFRKEGQNVTLSCEQNLNHDAMYWYRQDPGQGLRLIYYSQIVNDFQKGDIAEGYSVSREKKESFPLTVTSAQKNPTAFYLCASATSGARTQYFGPGTRLLVL.

This rearrangement joins TRBV6-5 to TRBJ1-5, with TRBD1 matching 9 bases. V lost 5 bases and J lost 6; bases outside the gene matches: 8. Germline V gene lookup returns CDR1 MNHEY and CDR2 SVGAGI. The CDR3 contains 15 residues. DNA of the CDR3: TGTGCCAGCAGTCCGACAGGGGGTGAGGGTCAGCCCCAGCATTTT. Residues: CASSPTGGEGQPQHF.